Shown below are 21 T cell receptor beta chains from a single sample sequenced in a study of neoadjuvant anti-PD-1 for oral cavity cancer. Sequencing was performed with immunoSEQ multiplex PCR; in TCRdb, only in-frame clones are kept and a portion is missing. Of tens of thousands of clones in the sample, 80% to 90% were seen once. Time point here: after neoadjuvant nivolumab, at surgical resection. Sequencing used PBMCs, obtained after nivolumab (anti-PD-1) treatment. The receptors here all came from a person between 40 and 85 years old with oral cavity squamous cell carcinoma.

The table lists this clone with a few counts. The sample carries other DNA sequences with the same CDR3. The chain combines TRBV28 with TRBJ1-1; no firm D call. V lost 2 bases and J lost 1, with 5 bases in between. CDR1 and CDR2 from the germline V gene are MDHEN and SYDVKM. CDR3 length equals 13 residues. The CDR3 sequence is CASSLQWNTEAFF. For the CDR3, the DNA is TGTGCCAGCAGTTTACAGTGGAACACTGAAGCTTTCTTT.

The chain uses TRBV19 and TRBJ2-1, with TRBD2 identical over 12 bases. Losses at the gene ends were 6 bases for V and 0 bases for J; bases not matched to a gene: 9. The CDR3 has 18 residues. Germline loops: CDR1 LNHDA, CDR2 SQIVND (reference sequence). CDR3 in DNA: TGTGCCAGTAGCCACCCCACTAGCGGGGGGAGCTCCTACAATGAGCAGTTCTTC. Translating it yields CASSHPTSGGSSYNEQFF.

In this sample, this clone turned up many times. CDR3 DNA sequence: TGTGCCAGCAGTGAATTACCAAGGACAGGGCTTGACTATGGCTACACCTTC. It specifies CASSELPRTGLDYGYTF. The chain has TRBV6-4 and TRBJ1-2; 8 bases are shared with TRBD1. CDR1 and CDR2 (germline): MRHNA, SNTAGT. J was trimmed by 3 bases and V by 3 bases; bases with no gene match: 12. The CDR3 has 17 residues.

The J gene is TRBJ2-2, the V gene TRBV4-2; D is perhaps TRBD1 (5 bases). Looked up from germline, CDR1 is LGHNA and CDR2 is YNFKEQ. Trimming took 0 bases from V and 6 from J, leaving 17 bases between them. There are 17 residues in the CDR3. CDR3 DNA: TGTGCCAGCAGCCAAGAAACGTCCTTCGGACAATCCGGGGAGCTGTTTTTT. Translating it yields CASSQETSFGQSGELFF.

The chain links TRBV28 to TRBJ2-7, with a weak D call TRBD1 (5 bases). CDR1 MDHEN and CDR2 SYDVKM come from the germline V gene. This CDR3 is built from 15 residues. The V gene lost 1 base and the J gene lost 7 bases, with 17 bases spanning the gap. In DNA form, the CDR3 reads TGTGCCAGCAGTTTATCGGCAGGGTTGCCAAGGGAGCAGTACTTC. It is translated as CASSLSAGLPREQYF.

V is TRBV10-3 and J is TRBJ2-2, with a tentative D call TRBD2 (6 bases). The germline CDR1 and CDR2 sequences are ENHRY and SYGVKD. This CDR3 is built from 15 residues. With 0 bases removed from V and 1 base from J, the gap between germline ends came to 6 bases. CDR3 nucleotide sequence: TGTGCCATCAGTGAGTCGGGGGGGAACACCGGGGAGCTGTTTTTT. It yields the protein CAISESGGNTGELFF.

This chain connects TRBV28 to TRBJ2-7; 8 bases map to TRBD1. Germline loops: CDR1 MDHEN, CDR2 SYDVKM. The CDR3 has 14 amino acids. V lost 8 bases, J lost 3 bases, and 9 bases stayed unmatched. This chain's CDR3 is CASGIFTGGYEQYF. In DNA form, the CDR3 reads TGTGCCAGCGGCATCTTCACAGGGGGCTACGAGCAGTACTTC.

This clone turned up a few times. The gene calls are TRBV5-6 and TRBJ2-1; tentatively, D is TRBD2 (6 bases). CDR3 length: 15 residues. V was trimmed by 0 bases and J by 7 bases, leaving 14 bases between them. The germline gives CDR1 SGHDT, CDR2 YYEEEE. The CDR3 DNA reads as TGTGCCAGCAGCTTGGGGCGGGGTCCTATAAATGAGCAGTTCTTC. This codes for CASSLGRGPINEQFF.

This clone was recorded once. The chain is built from TRBV5-1 and TRBJ2-1, with D unclear. The CDR3 is made up of 13 amino acids. Trimming cost V 2 bases and J 8 bases, with 11 bases left between them. CDR1 SGHRS and CDR2 YFSETQ come from the germline V gene. This CDR3 reads CASSLGFSDEQFF. DNA for the CDR3: TGCGCCAGCAGCTTAGGTTTCTCTGATGAGCAGTTCTTC.

The V gene is TRBV9, the J gene TRBJ1-2; a possible D gene is TRBD1 (5 bases). Looked up from germline, CDR1 is SGDLS and CDR2 is YYNGEE. Trimming cost V 2 bases and J 1 base, with 9 bases left between them. This CDR3 has 14 amino acids. The CDR3, as DNA: TGTGCCAGCAGCGTGCAGGGTGGTAACTATGGCTACACCTTC. Translation gives CASSVQGGNYGYTF.

This chain uses TRBV6-1 with TRBJ1-5, with D uncertain. V lost 4 bases and J 3 bases, leaving 10 bases between the germline ends. Germline V gives CDR1 MNHNS, CDR2 SASEGT. CDR3 length: 14 amino acids. The CDR3 bases are TGTGCCAGCAGTGTTGGCCCTAACAATCAGCCCCAGCATTTT. Translating it yields CASSVGPNNQPQHF.

The chain joins TRBV5-1 to TRBJ2-4; the match to TRBD1 covers 8 bases. The CDR3 is made up of 14 amino acids. Germline V gene sequence: CDR1 SGHRS, CDR2 YFSETQ. V lost 4 bases and J lost 8; bases outside the gene matches: 8. The CDR3 region has the DNA TGCGCCAGCAGCCCGGGACAGGAAGGGGACATTCAGTACTTC. It yields the protein CASSPGQEGDIQYF.

The chain couples TRBV6-1 to TRBJ2-1, with 7 bases that match TRBD2. The J segment lost 6 bases and the V segment lost 1 base, leaving 6 bases of the junction unmatched. Germline V gene lookup returns CDR1 MNHNS and CDR2 SASEGT. This CDR3 is 15 amino acids long. CDR3 nucleotides: TGTGCCAGCAGTGAAGTCGCGGGAGCGAGCAATGAGCAGTTCTTC. Translated: CASSEVAGASNEQFF.

The chain links TRBV13 to TRBJ1-1; perhaps TRBD1 as D (5 bases). Trimming removed 4 bases at V and 11 bases at J, with 14 bases between. Germline CDR1 is PRHDT and CDR2 is FYEKMQ (reference sequence). CDR3 size: 12 residues. CDR3 DNA: TGTGCCAGCAGCTCCCGACCCTCAGGGGCTTTCTTT. This translates into CASSSRPSGAFF.

V usage is TRBV30 and J usage is TRBJ1-1; a possible D gene is TRBD1 (5 bases). The V gene's germline CDR1 is GTSNPN and CDR2 SVGIG (reference sequence). The CDR3 extends over 14 amino acids. The V and J ends lost 0 bases and 5 bases respectively, with 13 bases between them. DNA of the CDR3: TGTGCCTGGAGTGTAATGGGGGGAAGGACTGAAGCTTTCTTT. Translation: CAWSVMGGRTEAFF.

The chain has TRBV30 and TRBJ1-3; D gene unclear. From germline, CDR1 is GTSNPN and CDR2 SVGIG (reference sequence). This CDR3 is built from 12 residues. Trimming pared 0 bases from V and 4 bases from J, leaving 4 bases between. The DNA of the CDR3 is TGTGCCTGGAGTGTAAGGGGAAACACCATATATTTT. Its translation is CAWSVRGNTIYF.

The chain employs TRBV28 and TRBJ2-7; 10 bases are a match to TRBD2. The CDR3 spans 14 residues. Germline lookup yields CDR1 MDHEN and CDR2 SYDVKM. The V gene end was trimmed by 8 bases and the J gene end by 0 bases; junction bases not matched to a gene: 4. CDR3 bases: TGTGCCAGCGTGAGGACTAGCGGCTCCTACGAGCAGTACTTC. It encodes CASVRTSGSYEQYF. Full variable domain (remainder filled in from reference TRBV28 and TRBJ2-7): DVKVTQSSRYLVKRTGEKVFLECVQDMDHENMFWYRQDPGLGLRLIYFSYDVKMKEKGDIPEGYSVSREKKERFSLILESASTNQTSMYLCASVRTSGSYEQYFGPGTRLTVT.

The CDR3 bases are TGTGCCAGCAGCGCTACCCCGGGACAGGGGCTTGGGGAGCAGTTCTTC. Its protein product is CASSATPGQGLGEQFF. The chain is built from TRBV7-2 and TRBJ2-1; 10 nucleotides align to TRBD1. The CDR3 sequence is 16 residues long. Germline V CDR1 and CDR2: SGHTA, FQGNSA. Losses at the gene ends were 5 bases for V and 10 bases for J; bases not matched to a gene: 14.

This chain uses TRBV28 with TRBJ1-5; 8 bases match TRBD1. The CDR3 is made up of 14 amino acids. Germline assignment: CDR1 MDHEN and CDR2 SYDVKM. With V trimmed by 7 bases and J by 2 bases, 4 bases remained unmatched. CDR3 region: CASKNRGGNQPQHF. The CDR3 DNA sequence: TGTGCCAGCAAAAACAGGGGGGGCAATCAGCCCCAGCATTTT. The full variable domain, with the rest looked up from reference TRBV28 and TRBJ1-5, is DVKVTQSSRYLVKRTGEKVFLECVQDMDHENMFWYRQDPGLGLRLIYFSYDVKMKEKGDIPEGYSVSREKKERFSLILESASTNQTSMYLCASKNRGGNQPQHFGDGTRLSIL.

The sample holds one count of this clone. At one boundary the junction diverges from the germline segment, which might be a read error. The CDR3 reads CASSSTGLANTGELFF. Written as DNA, the CDR3 is TGTGCTAGCAGCTCCACGGGCCTCGCGAACACCGGGGAGCTGTTTTTT. The rearrangement uses TRBV7-7 and TRBJ2-2, with D uncertain. Germline V gene lookup returns CDR1 SSHAT and CDR2 FNYEAQ (reference sequence). The CDR3 length is 16 residues.

This chain uses TRBV7-3 with TRBJ2-2; D gene ambiguous. V was trimmed by 4 bases and J by 5 bases, leaving 11 bases between them. The V gene's germline CDR1 is SGHTA and CDR2 FQGTGA. This CDR3 comprises 14 residues. The CDR3 nucleotides read TGTGCCAGCAGCTCTCACTTGGGAACCGGGGAGCTGTTTTTT. The encoded protein is CASSSHLGTGELFF.